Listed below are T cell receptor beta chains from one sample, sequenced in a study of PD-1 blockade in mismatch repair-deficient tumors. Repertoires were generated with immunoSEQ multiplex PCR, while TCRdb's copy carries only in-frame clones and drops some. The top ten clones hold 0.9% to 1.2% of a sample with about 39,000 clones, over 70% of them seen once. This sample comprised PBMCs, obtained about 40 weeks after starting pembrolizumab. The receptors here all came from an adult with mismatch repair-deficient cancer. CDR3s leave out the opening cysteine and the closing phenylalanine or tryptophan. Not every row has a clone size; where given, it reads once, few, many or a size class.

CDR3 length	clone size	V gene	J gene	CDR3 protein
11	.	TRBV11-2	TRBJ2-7	ASQRGRGDEQY
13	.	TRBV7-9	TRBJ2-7	ASSLVAGGFHEQY
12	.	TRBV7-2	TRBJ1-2	ASSLTGQGDGYT
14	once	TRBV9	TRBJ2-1	ASSVESGSSYNEQF
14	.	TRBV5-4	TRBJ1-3	ASSLHRGQSGNTIY
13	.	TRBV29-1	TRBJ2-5	SVGTSGVRRETQY
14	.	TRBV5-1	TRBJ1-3	ASSRTGGFSGNTIY
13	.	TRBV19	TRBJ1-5	ASSIGGNSNQPQH
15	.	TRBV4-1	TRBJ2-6	ASSPGQARGGANVLT
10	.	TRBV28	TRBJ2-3	ASSLSGDTQY
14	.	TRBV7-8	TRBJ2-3	ASRQGFGQNTDTQY
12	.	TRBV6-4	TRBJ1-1	ASSVNPQGTEAF
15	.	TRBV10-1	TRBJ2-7	ASSESDGGPWAYEQY
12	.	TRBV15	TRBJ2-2	ATKPGLAFGELF
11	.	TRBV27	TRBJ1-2	ASSFSGYYGYT
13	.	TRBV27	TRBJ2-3	ASSFERPSTDTQY
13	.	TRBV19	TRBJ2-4	ASSKGTIAKNIQY
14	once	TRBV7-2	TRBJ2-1	ASSLVLAVAPDEQF
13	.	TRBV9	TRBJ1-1	ASSVQAGLNTEAF
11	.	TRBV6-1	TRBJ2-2	ATTSAHTGELF
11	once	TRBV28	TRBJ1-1	ATEPGGDTEAF
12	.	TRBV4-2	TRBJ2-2	ASSQSSGSGELF
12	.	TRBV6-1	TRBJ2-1	ASCYNGRQNEQF
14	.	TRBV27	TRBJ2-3	ASSLTSGTRTDTQY
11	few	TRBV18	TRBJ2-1	ASSSGLAGAPF
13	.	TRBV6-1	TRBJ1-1	ASRLWTGRDTEAF
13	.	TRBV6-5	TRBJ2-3	ASSYSLADTDTQY
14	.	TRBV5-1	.	ASSLQPGVNTGELF
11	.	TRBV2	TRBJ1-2	ASTGGPVYGYT
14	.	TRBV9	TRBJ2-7	ASSADSHSSSYEQY
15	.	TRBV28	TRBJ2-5	ASSSGLAGGRQETQY
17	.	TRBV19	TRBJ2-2	ASSPRGTSGRALTGELF
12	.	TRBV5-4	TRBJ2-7	ASSLLGGHYEQY
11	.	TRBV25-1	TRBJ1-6	ASGGTGNSPLH
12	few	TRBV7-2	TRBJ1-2	ASSGQTGLNGYT
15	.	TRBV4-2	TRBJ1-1	ASSPRGGQAMNTEAF
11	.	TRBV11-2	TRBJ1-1	ASSPDFNTEAF